This TCR beta chain was identified in a study of CD8+ T cells in alopecia areata. Extracted RNA was reverse transcribed, and the resulting cDNA served as sequencing template. Profiling relied on immunoSEQ multiplex PCR, and the TCRdb table lists in-frame clones only, not all of them. The top ten clones hold more than 5.5% of a sample with 200,000 or so clones, roughly 50% of them seen once. CDR3 size: 13 residues. Trimming left V 2 bases short and J 2 bases short, with 8 bases between. CDR1 GTSNPN and CDR2 SVGIG come from the germline V gene (reference sequence). Treatment defined: oral pan-JAK inhibitor, 5-10 mg twice daily.

Sample: CD4+ T cells sorted from blood, taken at week 24, from a patient treated with tofacitinib. This chain connects TRBV30 to TRBJ2-3; D is ambiguous. The origin of this receptor is a human donor with alopecia areata. CDR3: CAWSRPNTDTQYF. The CDR3 DNA follows: TGTGCCTGGAGTAGGCCAAACACAGATACGCAGTATTTT.